The source of this T cell receptor (beta chain) is a study of CD8 T cells in Susac syndrome (dated by TCRdb to between 2018 and 2021). For context, the study as a whole: Among the Susac syndrome patients who were sequenced, clinically active disease was present in about 6 and clinical remission was observed in fewer than 10. At blood withdrawal, Susac syndrome patients were therapy-naive, treated with corticosteroids (with IVIg additionally given to some), or treated with IVIg alone. The study used repertoire sequencing to test whether antigen drove CD8+ T cell activation and differentiation in Susac syndrome. General conclusions and limits of the study: The CD4+ T cell repertoire of patients with Susac syndrome showed no detectable clonal expansion. The number of individuals in the TCR sequencing and HLA analysis was acknowledged as relatively small.

Its CDR3 holds 16 amino acids, cysteine through phenylalanine. The CDR3 DNA has 48 bases and is translated from base 1. CDR1 DFQATT and CDR2 SNEGSKA were looked up in the germline V gene (reference sequence). The germline V and J ends show losses of 3 bases and 1 base respectively, and no gene match explains 10 bases of the junction. About this clonotype itself: Its target antigen remains unknown. Base-call qualities are not available, and no considerably larger clone is one nucleotide away.

RNA was extracted with the RNeasy kit and 0.5 to 1 ug was reverse transcribed using random hexamers. TCR beta CDR3 regions were amplified with the immunoSEQ multiplex PCR assay covering 54 Vbeta and 13 Jbeta segments. PCR amplification bias was corrected by using a synthetic template baseline for primer optimization and computational correction. The study's processing was this. Reads were assigned to V, D and J genes according to IMGT and analyzed in immunoSEQ Analyzer, with only productive sequences retained. Clonality was computed as one minus Shannon entropy normalized by log2 of the number of productive unique sequences. For each patient and control, public and private clones were evaluated within the 100 most prevalent clones. Clones were defined as Susac-specific when absent from the healthy and MS cohorts, from fewer than 1,200 published viral clones and from other ImmuneACCESS disease sequences. TCRdb reworked the public reads: Q25 trimming with fastp, MiXCR clone assembly, productive beta chains retained. Rows with a matching CDR3 protein are joined into one entry that keeps the most common DNA and genes. The V and J calls come from TCRdb's annotation, not from the publication. In this sample the table shows about 240,000 distinct CDR3 sequences, around 96% of which occur a single time. The leading ten clones occupy 0.1% of the sample.

Peripheral blood CD8+ and CD4+ T cells from healthy donors, Susac syndrome patients and multiple sclerosis patients were profiled using high-throughput TCR beta sequencing. Recently defined diagnostic criteria for definite or probable disease were met by the Susac syndrome patients. Bulk CD8+ and CD4+ T cells were purified by magnetic negative isolation, whereas CD8+ TEMRA cells were enriched by FACS. Blood was collected in EDTA tubes and processed within 24 hours, with PBMCs isolated through density gradient centrifugation. PBMCs intended for TCR sequencing were cryopreserved in liquid nitrogen and thawed later in a water bath at 37 degrees C. The sorted or isolated CD4+, CD8+ and CD8+ TEMRA cells reached a purity of at least 90%.

The chain uses TRBV20-1 and TRBJ2-5; TRBD1 lines up with 8 middle nucleotides. This clonotype was obtained from a human donor with Susac syndrome. The specimen sequenced was CD4+ T cells from PBMCs. The CDR3 region reads CSARHYTGGAQETQYF. The nucleotide sequence reads as follows: TGCAGTGCTAGGCACTATACAGGGGGAGCCCAAGAGACCCAGTACTTC.